This is a list of T cell receptor beta chains from one sample in a study of cytotoxic CD8 clonotypes in ibrutinib-treated CLL. Profiled with immunoSEQ multiplex PCR; TCRdb holds only in-frame clones, not every one. Here the sample spans about 7,600 clones, approximately 79% being singletons. This sample comprised PBMCs, obtained before ibrutinib treatment. The receptors come from a human donor with chronic lymphocytic leukemia. Both conserved end residues are part of each CDR3. Fields, in order: D gene, clone size, J gene, V gene, CDR3 protein, CDR3 DNA. The D gene is left open where the match is weak. Clone sizes are given selectively: once, few, many, or a class where the clone is expanded.

- | - | TRBJ1-1 | TRBV5-1 | CASSLFGAEAFF | TGCGCCAGCAGCTTGTTCGGGGCCGAAGCTTTCTTT
- | once | TRBJ2-7 | TRBV5-5 | CASSGITRGEQYF | TGTGCCAGCAGCGGGATTACTAGGGGCGAGCAGTACTTC
TRBD2 | - | TRBJ2-7 | TRBV5-5 | CASTLIRGTSGSEQYF | TGTGCCAGCACCCTGATTCGAGGGACTAGCGGAAGCGAGCAGTACTTC
TRBD1 | - | TRBJ2-1 | TRBV7-3 | CASSPRGTGQFF | TGTGCCAGCAGCCCCCGGGGGACAGGTCAGTTCTTC
TRBD2 | - | TRBJ2-3 | TRBV2 | CASSEGNSGSRGDTQYF | TGTGCCAGCAGTGAAGGGAATAGCGGGAGTAGGGGAGATACGCAGTATTTT
TRBD2 | - | TRBJ2-1 | TRBV27 | CASREYGTILLGGRNIEQFF | TGTGCCAGCAGGGAGTACGGAACCATTCTTTTGGGAGGGCGTAACATTGAGCAGTTCTTC
TRBD1 | few | TRBJ1-2 | TRBV6-5 | CASSFTGGRNYGYTF | TGTGCCAGCAGTTTCACAGGGGGCAGAAACTATGGCTACACCTTC
- | - | TRBJ1-4 | TRBV2 | CASSEAPMGGVGKLFF | TGTGCCAGCAGTGAAGCCCCAATGGGAGGGGTTGGAAAACTGTTTTTT
- | once | TRBJ1-2 | TRBV5-1 | CASSSGQYYGYTF | TGCGCCAGCAGCTCCGGACAGTACTATGGCTACACCTTC
- | - | TRBJ2-1 | TRBV6-4 | CASSGGKQFF | TGTGCCAGCAGTGGCGGGAAGCAGTTCTTC
- | - | TRBJ2-3 | TRBV11-1 | CASSSVGGADTQYF | TGTGCCAGCAGCTCCGTTGGAGGGGCAGATACGCAGTATTTT
TRBD1 | - | TRBJ1-5 | TRBV19 | CASRGQYNQPQHF | TGTGCCAGTAGGGGACAGTACAATCAGCCCCAGCATTTT
- | few | TRBJ1-6 | TRBV7-3 | CASSLTGGWNSPLHF | TGTGCCAGCAGCTTAACTGGGGGTTGGAATTCACCCCTCCACTTT
- | - | TRBJ2-3 | TRBV10-3 | CAISYEPGLQTDTQYF | TGTGCCATCAGTTACGAACCGGGACTTCAAACAGATACGCAGTATTTT
- | - | TRBJ1-1 | TRBV28 | CASSGVITEAFF | TGTGCCAGCAGCGGGGTGATCACTGAAGCTTTCTTT
- | - | TRBJ1-5 | TRBV23-1 | CASSQSPTSRDWEQPQHF | TGCGCCAGCAGTCAATCTCCAACTTCCCGCGATTGGGAACAGCCCCAGCATTTT
TRBD2 | - | TRBJ2-3 | TRBV4-2 | CASSQGAGGADTQYF | TGTGCCAGCAGCCAAGGAGCCGGGGGGGCCGATACGCAGTATTTT
- | - | TRBJ1-3 | TRBV11-2 | CASSLGLGGGVLTNTIYF | TGTGCCAGCAGCTTAGGCTTAGGCGGGGGCGTGCTGACGAACACCATATATTTT
- | once | TRBJ2-1 | TRBV7-8 | CASSPDPYNEQFF | TGTGCCAGCAGCCCGGACCCTTACAATGAGCAGTTCTTC
TRBD1 | - | TRBJ1-1 | TRBV18 | CASSGQGAPVVTEAFF | TGTGCCAGCTCAGGACAGGGGGCCCCAGTGGTCACTGAAGCTTTCTTT
- | - | TRBJ1-4 | TRBV7-2 | CASSLFQGVGEKLFF | TGTGCCAGCAGCTTATTCCAGGGAGTGGGTGAAAAACTGTTTTTT
TRBD2 | - | TRBJ2-3 | TRBV4-2 | CASSQPTSGRSSDTQYF | TGTGCCAGCAGCCAGCCCACTAGCGGGAGAAGCTCAGATACGCAGTATTTT
- | - | TRBJ1-1 | TRBV23-1 | CAGENLNSRIEVNTEAFF | TGCGCCGGAGAGAATCTCAACAGTAGGATTGAGGTGAACACTGAAGCTTTCTTT
- | - | TRBJ2-5 | TRBV5-1 | CASSFGASKETQYF | TGCGCCAGCAGCTTCGGCGCAAGTAAAGAGACCCAGTACTTC
TRBD1 | - | TRBJ2-3 | TRBV10-3 | CAISESQGQGRTDTQYF | TGTGCCATCAGTGAGTCTCAAGGACAGGGAAGAACAGATACGCAGTATTTT
- | - | TRBJ2-3 | TRBV7-2 | CASSSYTDTQYF | TGTGCCAGCAGCTCTTACACAGATACGCAGTATTTT
- | - | TRBJ2-5 | TRBV29-1 | CSVLFYLGAGLQETQYF | TGCAGCGTTCTTTTTTATTTGGGCGCGGGATTACAAGAGACCCAGTACTTC
- | - | TRBJ2-1 | TRBV29-1 | CSGQGDLSFRRYNEQFF | TGCAGCGGCCAAGGGGATCTATCTTTCAGGCGTTACAATGAGCAGTTCTTC
TRBD2 | - | TRBJ2-2 | TRBV29-1 | CSVMASGRGGGELFF | TGCAGCGTTATGGCCAGCGGGAGAGGCGGAGGGGAGCTGTTTTTT
- | - | TRBJ1-2 | TRBV9 | CASNSEGSGAYGYTF | TGTGCCAGCAACTCAGAGGGAAGCGGGGCCTATGGCTACACCTTC
- | once | TRBJ1-1 | TRBV6-5 | CASSYSWNTEAFF | TGTGCCAGCAGTTACTCGTGGAACACTGAAGCTTTCTTT
- | few | TRBJ2-7 | TRBV2 | CASSSSSYEQYF | TGTGCCAGCAGCTCAAGCTCCTACGAGCAGTACTTC
- | - | TRBJ2-4 | TRBV30 | CAGEGRNIQYF | TGTGCCGGGGAAGGTAGGAACATTCAGTACTTC
- | - | TRBJ1-3 | TRBV18 | CASSPQTGGGTIYF | TGTGCCAGCTCACCACAGACAGGCGGGGGCACCATATATTTT
- | - | TRBJ1-2 | TRBV7-9 | CASTRDYGYTF | TGTGCCAGCACCCGCGACTATGGCTACACCTTC
- | - | TRBJ2-2 | TRBV7-2 | CASSKVRGGFGELFF | TGTGCCAGCAGCAAGGTCAGGGGTGGTTTCGGGGAGCTGTTTTTT
- | - | TRBJ2-3 | TRBV6-5 | CASSNRDSTDTQYF | TGTGCCAGCAGTAACCGGGACAGCACAGATACGCAGTATTTT
- | - | TRBJ2-7 | TRBV7-3 | CASSPSGRSYEQYF | TGTGCCAGCAGCCCGTCGGGCAGGTCGTACGAGCAGTACTTC
TRBD2 | few | TRBJ2-7 | TRBV2 | CASSGLAGRVFLYEQYF | TGTGCCAGCTCCGGACTAGCGGGTAGGGTTTTCTTGTACGAGCAGTACTTC
- | - | TRBJ2-2 | TRBV27 | CASAGRTNTGELFF | TGTGCCAGCGCCGGACGGACGAACACCGGGGAGCTGTTTTTT
TRBD1 | once | TRBJ2-4 | TRBV27 | CASYRLGQGENIQYF | TGTGCCAGCTACCGGTTGGGCCAGGGGGAAAACATTCAGTACTTC